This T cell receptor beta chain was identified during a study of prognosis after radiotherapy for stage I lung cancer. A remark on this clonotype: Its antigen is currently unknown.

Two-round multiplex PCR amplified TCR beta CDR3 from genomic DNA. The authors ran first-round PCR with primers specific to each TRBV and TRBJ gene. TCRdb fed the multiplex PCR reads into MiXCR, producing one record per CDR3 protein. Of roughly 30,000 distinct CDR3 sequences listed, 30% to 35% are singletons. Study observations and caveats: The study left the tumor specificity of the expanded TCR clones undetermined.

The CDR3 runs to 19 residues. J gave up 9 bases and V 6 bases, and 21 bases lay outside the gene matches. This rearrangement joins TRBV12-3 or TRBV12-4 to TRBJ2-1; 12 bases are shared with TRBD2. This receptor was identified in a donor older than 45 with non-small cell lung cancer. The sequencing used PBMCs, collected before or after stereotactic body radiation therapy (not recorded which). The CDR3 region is CASSRRPTGLAGGGGEQFF. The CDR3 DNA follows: TGTGCCAGCAGCCGTCGACCCACAGGGCTAGCGGGGGGGGGGGGTGAGCAGTTCTTC.